Listed here are 26 T cell receptor beta chains from one sample, sequenced in a study of blood T cells in healthy people across ages. Together with a sample-barcoded 5' primer, a J-beta primer mix was included in a second PCR lasting roughly 6 to 12 cycles. One entry per CDR3 protein results from TCRdb running MiXCR on the 5' RACE reads. The sample lists 920,000 or so distinct CDR3 sequences; 45% were seen once. Sequencing was done on a sample of blood. All receptors derive from a woman aged 55-70 years in good health.

This chain uses TRBV27 with TRBJ2-7, with 8 bases fitting TRBD2. CDR1 is MNHEY and CDR2 is SMNVEV in the germline V gene (reference sequence). The CDR3 loop spans 13 amino acids. Trimming at V came to 6 bases and at J to 7 bases, leaving 8 bases not matched to a gene. CDR3 amino acids: CASRIGLASEQYF. Written as DNA, the CDR3 is TGTGCCAGCAGAATCGGACTAGCAAGTGAGCAGTACTTC.

The rearrangement uses TRBV3-1 and TRBJ2-1; D not resolved. CDR1 is LGHDT and CDR2 is YNNKEL in the germline V gene (reference sequence). Trimming left V 0 bases short and J 0 bases short, with 9 bases between. This CDR3 is 16 amino acids long. In DNA form, the CDR3 reads TGTGCCAGCAGCCAAGATGCTAGTCTCTCCTACAATGAGCAGTTCTTC. Amino acid sequence: CASSQDASLSYNEQFF.

The chain has TRBV5-1 and TRBJ2-3; 7 bases agree with TRBD2. V was pared by 5 bases and J by 1 base, with 7 bases of the junction left unmatched. The CDR3 length is 15 residues. Germline CDR1 reads SGHRS; CDR2 reads YFSETQ. In nucleotides, the CDR3 is TGCGCCAGCAGAGCCGGGACTACGGGCACAGATACGCAGTATTTT. It codes for CASRAGTTGTDTQYF. Filled out from reference TRBV5-1 and TRBJ2-3, the complete variable domain reads KAGVTQTPRYLIKTRGQQVTLSCSPISGHRSVSWYQQTPGQGLQFLFEYFSETQRNKGNFPGRFSGRQFSNSRSEMNVSTLELGDSALYLCASRAGTTGTDTQYFGPGTRLTVL.

Of note for this clonotype: Compared with germline, one end of the junction differs, possibly owing to a read error. The gene calls are TRBV2 and TRBJ2-7; 8 bases align to TRBD1. Germline lookup yields CDR1 SNHLY and CDR2 FYNNEI. The CDR3 is 15 residues long. The CDR3 sequence is CAGSNSGGSPYEQYF. As DNA, the CDR3 is TGTGCCGGCAGTAATTCAGGGGGCTCCCCCTACGAGCAGTACTTC.

As regards this clonotype: At one boundary the junction diverges from the germline segment, which might be a read error. The chain is built from TRBV11-2 and TRBJ2-1; no clear D. CDR3 length equals 15 residues. Germline V lookup: CDR1 SGHAT, CDR2 FQNNGV. The CDR3 here is CASSLDSLDYNEQFF. DNA for the CDR3: TGTGCCAGCAGCCTAGACTCGCTGGACTACAATGAGCAGTTCTTC.

The rearrangement uses TRBV28 and TRBJ1-4; 7 bases match TRBD1. The germline V gene encodes CDR1 MDHEN and CDR2 SYDVKM. CDR3 length: 14 amino acids. The trim removed 6 bases at V and 7 bases at J, leaving 8 bases unmatched. The CDR3 DNA sequence: TGTGCCAGCAGAATAAACAGGGGAAGTGAAAAACTGTTTTTT. It is translated as CASRINRGSEKLFF.

This clonotype was detected a few times. The chain couples TRBV3-1 to TRBJ2-7; no clear D gene. The tail of the sequence fits TRBJ2-5 better, so the J call may be wrong. The CDR3 length is 13 residues. Germline V CDR1 and CDR2: LGHDT, YNNKEL (reference sequence). The CDR3 DNA reads as TGTGCCAGCAGGCTCCCTGGGCGGGAGACCCAGTACTTC. As protein: CASRLPGRETQYF.

In this sample, this clonotype turned up a few times. The rearrangement uses TRBV10-3 and TRBJ2-1; 11 nucleotides match TRBD1. Germline trimming cut 6 bases from V and 0 bases from J; bases unmatched to any gene: 4. Germline V lookup: CDR1 ENHRY, CDR2 SYGVKD. The CDR3 runs 16 residues. The CDR3: CAIRGTGGSSYNEQFF. The DNA for the CDR3 is TGTGCCATCAGGGGGACAGGGGGTAGCTCCTACAATGAGCAGTTCTTC.

The sample holds a few counts of this clonotype. In nucleotides, the CDR3 is TGTGCCAGCAGCTTAGTAGGACAGGGGAACACCGGGGAGCTGTTTTTT. It translates to CASSLVGQGNTGELFF. V is TRBV11-2 and J is TRBJ2-2; TRBD1 matches at 8 bases. The CDR3 sequence is 16 residues long. J lost 1 base, V lost 1 base, and 2 bases had no gene match. The germline CDR1 and CDR2 sequences are SGHAT and FQNNGV.

This rearrangement joins TRBV20-1 to TRBJ2-7; D is ambiguous. V lost 3 bases to trimming and J lost 7 bases, with 19 bases between them. The CDR3 has 14 residues. Germline CDR1 and CDR2: DFQATT and SNEGSKA (reference sequence). The CDR3, as DNA: TGCAGTGCTAGGACCCTAAGCTCCTACAATGAGCAGTACTTC. Translated: CSARTLSSYNEQYF.

Remarks on this clonotype: With a much larger clone just one base away, this may be a read error. It is unclear where the CDR3 begins or ends on the DNA, so no DNA is shown, and the CDR3 is as TCRdb lists it. The chain joins TRBV21-1 to TRBJ1-6; TRBD1 was called by the table and not checked on the DNA. TRBV21-1 is assigned pseudogene status. Termini included, the CDR3 measures 15 amino acids. CDR3 sequence: CAACRPYRCDSPLHF.

The V gene is TRBV5-1, the J gene TRBJ2-1, with D possibly TRBD2 on 7 matching bases. The CDR3 loop spans 20 amino acids. CDR1 and CDR2 from the germline V gene are SGHRS and YFSETQ. V was shortened by 0 bases and J by 4 bases, with 26 bases between the two germline ends. The CDR3 bases are TGCGCCAGCAGCTTGGTATTTTTCGGGGGGCCCCCATCTGCATACAATGAGCAGTTCTTC. Translating it yields CASSLVFFGGPPSAYNEQFF.

The chain recombines TRBV2 with TRBJ2-7; TRBD2 matches 10 bases. The ends lost 2 bases at V and 6 bases at J; junction bases unmatched: 4. Germline V gene lookup returns CDR1 SNHLY and CDR2 FYNNEI. The CDR3 has 14 residues. CDR3 amino acids: CASSELAGVSEQYF. As DNA, the CDR3 is TGTGCCAGCAGTGAACTAGCGGGAGTCAGCGAGCAGTACTTC.

The chain couples TRBV9 to TRBJ2-1; either TRBD1 or TRBD2 may supply D (5 bases each). Trimming took off 3 bases at V and 2 bases at J, with 15 bases between the two ends. Germline lookup yields CDR1 SGDLS and CDR2 YYNGEE. This CDR3 is built from 16 residues. CDR3 DNA sequence: TGTGCCAGCAGCGCAACCGGGACCGCTACCTACAATGAGCAGTTCTTC. Encoded protein: CASSATGTATYNEQFF.

This clonotype has more than one count but fewer than ten. V is TRBV12-3 or TRBV12-4 and J is TRBJ2-7; TRBD1 aligns across 12 bases. CDR3 length equals 17 residues. The junction had 9 bases not matched to a gene; V was cut back by 5 bases and J by 1 base. CDR3 residues: CASSEPGTGGFSYEQYF. The CDR3 nucleotides are TGTGCCAGCAGTGAACCCGGGACAGGGGGCTTTTCCTACGAGCAGTACTTC.

The chain employs TRBV7-9 and TRBJ2-7, with D perhaps TRBD1 or TRBD2 (6 bases each). Germline V gene data show CDR1 as SEHNR and CDR2 as FQNEAQ (reference sequence). Trimming pared 1 base from V and 2 bases from J, leaving 15 bases between. This CDR3 spans 16 amino acids. The CDR3 spells CASSLGGSGGTYEQYF. CDR3 DNA sequence: TGTGCCAGCAGCTTAGGGGGGTCCGGGGGCACCTACGAGCAGTACTTC.

This clonotype was picked up many times. The J gene is TRBJ1-4, the V gene TRBV12-3 or TRBV12-4; 12 nucleotides align to TRBD1. V lost 5 bases, J lost 8 bases, and 6 bases stayed unmatched. The CDR3 is 15 amino acids. CDR3 sequence reads: CASSLGTGGREKLFF. The DNA of the CDR3 is TGTGCCAGCAGTCTCGGGACAGGGGGCAGGGAAAAACTGTTTTTT.

The V gene is TRBV9, the J gene TRBJ2-5; 7 bases match TRBD1. Germline loops: CDR1 SGDLS, CDR2 YYNGEE. With 0 bases clipped from V and 4 bases from J, the junction kept 3 bases outside the gene matches. This CDR3 has 14 residues. The CDR3 protein is CASSVEGARETQYF. The CDR3 bases are TGTGCCAGCAGCGTAGAGGGGGCTCGAGAGACCCAGTACTTC.

The rearrangement links TRBV5-1 to TRBJ2-1; 11 bases are shared with TRBD2. The germline CDR1 and CDR2 sequences are SGHRS and YFSETQ. J was trimmed by 9 bases and V by 3 bases; bases with no gene match: 8. The CDR3 is made up of 15 amino acids. CDR3 in amino acids: CASSSGLAGGSEQFF. The CDR3 coding sequence is TGCGCCAGCAGCTCTGGCCTAGCGGGAGGAAGTGAGCAGTTCTTC. The whole variable domain, remainder taken from reference TRBV5-1 and TRBJ2-1, is KAGVTQTPRYLIKTRGQQVTLSCSPISGHRSVSWYQQTPGQGLQFLFEYFSETQRNKGNFPGRFSGRQFSNSRSEMNVSTLELGDSALYLCASSSGLAGGSEQFFGPGTRLTVL.

This clonotype has ten or more counts. The genes are TRBV2 and TRBJ2-7; tentative D call: TRBD1 (6 bases). CDR3 length: 13 amino acids. Deletions cut 6 bases from V and 4 bases from J, with 13 bases between. Germline CDR1 reads SNHLY; CDR2 reads FYNNEI. The CDR3 region is CASSRGQLYEQYF. The CDR3 region has the DNA TGTGCCAGCAGCCGTGGACAGTTATACGAGCAGTACTTC.

The chain carries TRBV12-3 or TRBV12-4 and TRBJ2-3, with 7 bases lining up with TRBD1. V lost 5 bases and J lost 9; bases outside the gene matches: 5. This CDR3 comprises 12 residues. The CDR3 loop reads CASSPTGPTQYF. Written as DNA, the CDR3 is TGTGCCAGCAGTCCGACAGGGCCCACGCAGTATTTT.

The CDR3 here is CASSAGGKETQYF. The CDR3 bases are TGTGCCAGCAGTGCCGGCGGAAAAGAGACCCAGTACTTC. The rearrangement uses TRBV28 and TRBJ2-5; D not resolved. With 5 bases removed from V and 3 bases from J, the gap between germline ends came to 10 bases. Germline V gene sequence: CDR1 MDHEN, CDR2 SYDVKM. This CDR3 has 13 residues. Full variable domain (missing parts from reference TRBV28 and TRBJ2-5): DVKVTQSSRYLVKRTGEKVFLECVQDMDHENMFWYRQDPGLGLRLIYFSYDVKMKEKGDIPEGYSVSREKKERFSLILESASTNQTSMYLCASSAGGKETQYFGPGTRLLVL.

The chain joins TRBV28 to TRBJ2-5; TRBD2 matches 11 bases. The closer fit of TRBJ2-7 to the DNA end suggests the J call may be wrong. The CDR3 is 15 amino acids. Germline lookup yields CDR1 MDHEN and CDR2 SYDVKM. For the CDR3, the DNA is TGTGCCAGCAAGGGCGCGGGGACTAGCGGATACGAGCAGTACTTC. Its protein is CASKGAGTSGYEQYF.

The chain combines TRBV27 with TRBJ1-5, with 11 bases aligning to TRBD1. Germline V gene sequence: CDR1 MNHEY, CDR2 SMNVEV (reference sequence). The CDR3 has 16 amino acids. With 3 bases clipped from V and 3 bases from J, the junction kept 4 bases outside the gene matches. The CDR3 protein is CASSFGGQGDNQPQHF. In nucleotides, the CDR3 is TGTGCCAGCAGTTTTGGGGGACAGGGGGACAATCAGCCCCAGCATTTT.

Concerning this clonotype: The limits of the CDR3 on the DNA are not certain, so only TCRdb's listed CDR3 is given. The V gene is TRBV7-9, the J gene TRBJ1-2; TRBD1, the table's D call, lacks a check against the DNA. From germline, CDR1 is SEHNR and CDR2 FQNEAQ (reference sequence). Inclusive of both ends, the CDR3 amounts to 14 amino acids. The CDR3 here is CASSLVGQGSPHTF.

This clonotype was detected only once. In DNA, the CDR3 is TGTGCCTGGAGTGCACAGAGCGATTCACCCCTCCACTTT. It is translated as CAWSAQSDSPLHF. This chain links TRBV30 with TRBJ1-6; D remains ambiguous. The CDR3 is 13 residues long. V was trimmed by 1 base and J by 8 bases, leaving 9 bases between them. CDR1 GTSNPN and CDR2 SVGIG come from the germline V gene (reference sequence).